The rows below give T cell receptor beta chains drawn from one sample of a study of blood T cell repertoires in COVID-19. Profiling relied on immunoSEQ multiplex PCR, and the TCRdb table lists in-frame clones only, not all of them. The sample holds 100,000 to 150,000 clones, roughly 84% seen once. Input material: peripheral blood. These receptors were taken from a man aged 55 to 70 with acute or convalescent COVID-19. Each CDR3 is given with its conserved first and last residue. The order of the fields is clone size, J gene, D gene, V gene, CDR3 DNA, CDR3 protein. The D gene is left open where the match is weak. Some rows have no size entry. The others give once, few or many, or a class for an expanded clone.

size: NA
J: TRBJ2-7
D: NA
V: TRBV10-3
DNA: TGTGCCATCAGTGACGGGAACTACGAGCAGTACTTC
CDR3: CAISDGNYEQYF

size: few
J: TRBJ2-6
D: NA
V: TRBV28
DNA: TGTGCCAGCAGGGCAGGGGCTGGGGCCAACGTCCTGACTTTC
CDR3: CASRAGAGANVLTF

size: NA
J: TRBJ1-2
D: TRBD1
V: TRBV27
DNA: TGTGCCAGCAGTCCCAGGACAGGGAGCTACACCTTC
CDR3: CASSPRTGSYTF

size: NA
J: TRBJ2-7
D: TRBD2
V: TRBV5-6
DNA: TGTGCCAGCAGCTCAGCGGGGGGCGACTACGAGCAGTACTTC
CDR3: CASSSAGGDYEQYF

size: NA
J: TRBJ1-3
D: TRBD1
V: TRBV7-9
DNA: TGTGCCAGCAGGGAGGACAGGGATTTTTCTGGAAACACCATATATTTT
CDR3: CASREDRDFSGNTIYF

size: NA
J: TRBJ2-7
D: NA
V: TRBV5-1
DNA: TGCGCCAGCAGCTTCGACTTCTACGAGCAGTACTTC
CDR3: CASSFDFYEQYF

size: NA
J: TRBJ1-1
D: NA
V: TRBV6-5
DNA: TGTGCCAGCAGTACGAACATGAACACTGAAGCTTTCTTT
CDR3: CASSTNMNTEAFF

size: NA
J: TRBJ1-5
D: NA
V: TRBV28
DNA: TGTGCCAGCAGTTTAGGGGGACTGGGGTTGTTGGGCAATCAGCCCCAGCATTTT
CDR3: CASSLGGLGLLGNQPQHF

size: NA
J: TRBJ2-3
D: NA
V: TRBV9
DNA: TGTGCCAGCAGCGTAGCTAGAACGGTAGATACGCAGTATTTT
CDR3: CASSVARTVDTQYF

size: NA
J: TRBJ2-7
D: TRBD1
V: TRBV5-1
DNA: TGCGCCAGCAGCGTGGGACAGTACTCCTACGAGCAGTACTTC
CDR3: CASSVGQYSYEQYF

size: NA
J: TRBJ2-1
D: NA
V: TRBV5-1
DNA: TGCGCCAGCAGCTCGAGCGACGTCTCCTACAATGAGCAGTTCTTC
CDR3: CASSSSDVSYNEQFF

size: NA
J: TRBJ2-5
D: TRBD2
V: TRBV7-9
DNA: TGTGCCAGCAGCTCAAGTAGCGGGGGGGCCCTGGAGACCCAGTACTTC
CDR3: CASSSSSGGALETQYF